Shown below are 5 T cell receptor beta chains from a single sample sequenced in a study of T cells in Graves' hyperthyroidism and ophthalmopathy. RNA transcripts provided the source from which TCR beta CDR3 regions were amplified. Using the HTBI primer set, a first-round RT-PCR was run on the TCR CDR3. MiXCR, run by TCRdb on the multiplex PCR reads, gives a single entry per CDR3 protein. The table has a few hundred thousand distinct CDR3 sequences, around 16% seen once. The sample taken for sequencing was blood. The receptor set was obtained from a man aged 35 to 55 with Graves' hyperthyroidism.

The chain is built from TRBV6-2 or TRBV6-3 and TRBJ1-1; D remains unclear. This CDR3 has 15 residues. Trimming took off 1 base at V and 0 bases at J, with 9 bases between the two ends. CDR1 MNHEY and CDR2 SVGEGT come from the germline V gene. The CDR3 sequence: CASSYLTLMNTEAFF. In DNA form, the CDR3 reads TGTGCCAGCAGTTACTTGACACTTATGAACACTGAAGCTTTCTTT.

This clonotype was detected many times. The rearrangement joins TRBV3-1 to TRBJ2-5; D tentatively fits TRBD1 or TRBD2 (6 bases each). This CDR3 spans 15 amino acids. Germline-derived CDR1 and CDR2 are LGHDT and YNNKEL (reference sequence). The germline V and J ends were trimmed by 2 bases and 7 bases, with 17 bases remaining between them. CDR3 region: CASSQPFGGGGTQYF. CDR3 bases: TGTGCCAGCAGCCAACCTTTCGGAGGAGGGGGGACCCAGTACTTC.

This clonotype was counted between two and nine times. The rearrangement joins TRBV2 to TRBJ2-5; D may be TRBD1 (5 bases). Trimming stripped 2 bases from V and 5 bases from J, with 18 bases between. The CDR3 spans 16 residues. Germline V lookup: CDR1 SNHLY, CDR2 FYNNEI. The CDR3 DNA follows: TGTGCCAGCAGTGAATATACGTCAGGGAATCGGGAGACCCAGTACTTC. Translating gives CASSEYTSGNRETQYF.

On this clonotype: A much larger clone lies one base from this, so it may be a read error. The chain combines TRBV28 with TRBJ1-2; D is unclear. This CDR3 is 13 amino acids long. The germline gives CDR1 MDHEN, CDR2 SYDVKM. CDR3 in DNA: TGTGCCCGCAGTCCGGCAGTTACGCATGGCTACACCTTC. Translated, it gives CARSPAVTHGYTF.

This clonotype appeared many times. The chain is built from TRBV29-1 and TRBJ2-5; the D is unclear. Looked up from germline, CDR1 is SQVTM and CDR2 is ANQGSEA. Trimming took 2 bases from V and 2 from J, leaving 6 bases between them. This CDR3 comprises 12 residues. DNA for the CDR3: TGCAGCGTTGAAACGTTACAAGAGACCCAGTACTTC. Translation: CSVETLQETQYF.